The 19 T cell receptor beta chains in this list originate from one sample, sequenced in a study of patients and donors after allogeneic stem cell transplantation. TCRdb reanalysed the RT-PCR reads using MiXCR and keeps one entry per CDR3 protein. The sample shows 150,000 to 200,000 distinct CDR3 sequences, roughly 31% of them seen only once. Source material: blood, either unsorted or a sorted T cell fraction (not recorded which). The source of these receptors is a human donor who was either an allogeneic HSCT recipient or a stem cell or donor lymphocyte infusion donor (not recorded which). It is not recorded whose cells these are; they may come from a transplant donor.

This chain links TRBV7-8 with TRBJ2-5; no clear D. Germline V gene data show CDR1 as SGHVS and CDR2 as FQNEAQ. CDR3 length: 15 residues. With 4 bases removed from V and 5 bases from J, the gap between germline ends came to 17 bases. The chain's CDR3 is CASSSLGPGFETQYF. CDR3 DNA: TGTGCCAGCAGCTCCCTCGGCCCCGGATTCGAGACCCAGTACTTC.

This clonotype occurred a few times. V usage is TRBV28 and J usage is TRBJ1-2, with D possibly being TRBD1 (5 bases). The V end lost 6 bases, the J end lost 2 bases, and 13 bases lay between the germline ends. Germline V gene sequence: CDR1 MDHEN, CDR2 SYDVKM. This CDR3 is built from 14 residues. The CDR3 region is CASSGGGANYGYTF. The CDR3 DNA is TGTGCCAGCAGCGGTGGAGGGGCCAACTATGGCTACACCTTC.

As DNA, the CDR3 is TGTGCCAGCAGTCACCGGACAGTACTAGCGGGATGGAGCTCCTACAATGAGCAGTTCTTC. Protein sequence: CASSHRTVLAGWSSYNEQFF. The rearrangement links TRBV27 to TRBJ2-1; 10 nucleotides align to TRBD2. After removal of 5 bases from V and 0 bases from J, the junction contained 16 bases not matched to a gene. The germline gives CDR1 MNHEY, CDR2 SMNVEV (reference sequence). This CDR3 spans 20 amino acids.

The rearrangement joins TRBV12-3 or TRBV12-4 to TRBJ2-6, with D possibly TRBD2 on 5 matching bases. The length of the CDR3 is 16 residues. V lost 6 bases to trimming and J lost 1 base, with 13 bases between them. The CDR3 DNA is TGTGCCAGCAGCCCACTAGGACGGTCTGGGGCCAACGTCCTGACTTTC. It translates to CASSPLGRSGANVLTF.

The chain couples TRBV29-1 to TRBJ2-1; 7 bases align to TRBD2. V dropped 3 bases and J dropped 7; count of bases not matched to a gene: 6. Germline-derived CDR1 and CDR2 are SQVTM and ANQGSEA. The CDR3 consists of 13 residues. CDR3 loop: CSVEAGVGNEQFF. CDR3 bases: TGCAGCGTTGAGGCGGGAGTAGGAAATGAGCAGTTCTTC.

This chain joins TRBV2 and TRBJ1-1; a weak D match, TRBD1 (6 bases). The germline V gene has CDR1 SNHLY and CDR2 FYNNEI. This CDR3 is built from 14 residues. The V gene lost 6 bases and the J gene lost 4 bases, with 15 bases spanning the gap. CDR3 nucleotide sequence: TGTGCCAGCAGGGAACAGGGTTCGGCCACTGAAGCTTTCTTT. Translated: CASREQGSATEAFF.

This clonotype was recorded a few times. The chain employs TRBV20-1 and TRBJ1-3; D call uncertain. CDR3 length equals 16 residues. Trimming shortened V by 2 bases and J by 0 bases, and 14 bases separated the two germline ends. CDR1 is DFQATT, CDR2 SNEGSKA, per germline (reference sequence). As DNA, the CDR3 is TGCAGTGCTAGATGGCTGACGGAAGGCTCTGGAAACACCATATATTTT. Its protein is CSARWLTEGSGNTIYF.

This clonotype was seen many times. The V call is TRBV5-6, the J call TRBJ1-5; 10 positions match TRBD1. Germline CDR1 reads SGHDT; CDR2 reads YYEEEE. The CDR3 has 17 residues. Trimming at V came to 1 base and at J to 0 bases, leaving 4 bases not matched to a gene. CDR3 loop: CASSLWTGGGSNQPQHF. CDR3 DNA: TGTGCCAGCAGCTTGTGGACAGGGGGAGGTAGCAATCAGCCCCAGCATTTT. Supplemented by reference TRBV5-6 and TRBJ1-5, the full variable domain reads DAGVTQSPTHLIKTRGQQVTLRCSPKSGHDTVSWYQQALGQGPQFIFQYYEEEERQRGNFPDRFSGHQFPNYSSELNVNALLLGDSALYLCASSLWTGGGSNQPQHFGDGTRLSIL.

The chain recombines TRBV7-9 with TRBJ2-3; D call uncertain. The germline CDR1 and CDR2 sequences are SEHNR and FQNEAQ (reference sequence). This CDR3 region has 11 residues. The V gene lost 10 bases and the J gene lost 7 bases, with 12 bases spanning the gap. CDR3 coding DNA: TGTGCCACCGTAAGAGGAAATACGCAGTATTTT. Translation gives CATVRGNTQYF.

This clonotype was observed a few times. V gene TRBV12-3 or TRBV12-4 combines with J gene TRBJ2-7; 7 nucleotides align to TRBD2. The CDR3 has 18 residues. Losses at the gene ends were 5 bases for V and 0 bases for J; bases not matched to a gene: 16. This CDR3 reads CASSMLAGVIPFSYEQYF. CDR3 DNA: TGTGCCAGCAGTATGTTGGCGGGAGTAATCCCTTTCTCCTACGAGCAGTACTTC.

This sequence joins TRBV9 and TRBJ2-2, with D possibly being TRBD2 (5 bases). The CDR3 has 15 amino acids. Between the trimmed V and J ends, which lost 1 base and 1 base, there was a span of 8 bases. CDR1 is SGDLS and CDR2 is YYNGEE in the germline V gene. The CDR3 nucleotides are TGTGCCAGCAGCGTATCAAGCGGGAACACCGGGGAGCTGTTTTTT. Translated: CASSVSSGNTGELFF.

Only a few counts were recorded for this clonotype. The V call is TRBV7-2, the J call TRBJ2-3; TRBD1 agrees at 11 bases. Germline CDR1 is SGHTA and CDR2 is FQGNSA. This CDR3 has 15 amino acids. V shed 8 bases, J shed 2 bases, and the junction held 6 bases outside the gene matches. CDR3 nucleotides: TGTGCCAGCGGACAGGGGGCATTGTACACAGATACGCAGTATTTT. Its translation: CASGQGALYTDTQYF.

The chain links TRBV10-3 to TRBJ2-7; D gene ambiguous. Trimming pared 4 bases from V and 0 bases from J, leaving 10 bases between. The CDR3 extends over 14 amino acids. The V gene's germline CDR1 is ENHRY and CDR2 SYGVKD. CDR3 in amino acids: CAISGSRSSYEQYF. The CDR3 DNA is TGTGCCATCAGTGGAAGCCGGAGCTCCTACGAGCAGTACTTC.

The chain employs TRBV6-6 and TRBJ2-7; the match to TRBD1 covers 9 bases. Germline V gene data show CDR1 as MNHNY and CDR2 as SVGAGI (reference sequence). The CDR3 has 14 amino acids. After removal of 3 bases from V and 5 bases from J, the junction contained 5 bases not matched to a gene. The CDR3 DNA follows: TGTGCCAGCAGTTATGCGTGGACAGGGGACGAGCAGTACTTC. Encoded protein: CASSYAWTGDEQYF.

The V call is TRBV20-1, the J call TRBJ2-3; 13 bases agree with TRBD2. CDR1 and CDR2 (germline): DFQATT, SNEGSKA (reference sequence). There are 14 residues in the CDR3. The J segment lost 4 bases and the V segment lost 5 bases, leaving 3 bases of the junction unmatched. The CDR3: CSASGLAGADTQYF. The DNA of the CDR3 is TGCAGTGCTTCCGGACTAGCGGGAGCAGATACGCAGTATTTT.

There are a few counts of this clonotype. The V gene is TRBV10-3, the J gene TRBJ1-6; no definite D call. Per germline, CDR1 ENHRY and CDR2 SYGVKD. This CDR3 comprises 14 residues. V was pared by 10 bases and J by 9 bases, with 19 bases between. CDR3 nucleotide sequence: TGTGCCACCTCCATAGCATCCTTAGCTTCACCCCTCCACTTT. It encodes CATSIASLASPLHF.

The chain carries TRBV5-5 and TRBJ2-1, with D perhaps matching TRBD2 (6 bases). CDR1 SGHKS and CDR2 YYEKEE come from the germline V gene (reference sequence). Trimming shortened V by 2 bases and J by 10 bases, and 19 bases separated the two germline ends. The CDR3 has 15 residues. The CDR3 DNA reads as TGTGCCAGCAGCTTAGGGGCCTCAACTAGCCGGGAGCAGTTCTTC. It codes for CASSLGASTSREQFF.

V gene TRBV6-2 or TRBV6-3 combines with J gene TRBJ2-1; no definite D call. V lost 0 bases and J 4 bases, leaving 7 bases between the germline ends. The CDR3 length is 14 residues. Germline-derived CDR1 and CDR2 are MNHEY and SVGEGT. In DNA form, the CDR3 reads TGTGCCAGCAGTTACTCGGCTAGATACAATGAGCAGTTCTTC. The encoded protein is CASSYSARYNEQFF.

The rearrangement links TRBV14 to TRBJ2-1, with D possibly being TRBD1 (6 bases). The V and J ends lost 4 bases and 5 bases respectively, with 15 bases between them. The CDR3 totals 15 residues. Germline V gene data show CDR1 as SGHDN and CDR2 as FVKESK. The CDR3 coding sequence is TGTGCCAGCAGCCCAGGGGCGCGACCACACAATGAGCAGTTCTTC. It is translated as CASSPGARPHNEQFF. Complete variable domain (other parts from reference TRBV14 and TRBJ2-1): EAGVTQFPSHSVIEKGQTVTLRCDPISGHDNLYWYRRVMGKEIKFLLHFVKESKQDESGMPNNRFLAERTGGTYSTLKVQPAELEDSGVYFCASSPGARPHNEQFFGPGTRLTVL.